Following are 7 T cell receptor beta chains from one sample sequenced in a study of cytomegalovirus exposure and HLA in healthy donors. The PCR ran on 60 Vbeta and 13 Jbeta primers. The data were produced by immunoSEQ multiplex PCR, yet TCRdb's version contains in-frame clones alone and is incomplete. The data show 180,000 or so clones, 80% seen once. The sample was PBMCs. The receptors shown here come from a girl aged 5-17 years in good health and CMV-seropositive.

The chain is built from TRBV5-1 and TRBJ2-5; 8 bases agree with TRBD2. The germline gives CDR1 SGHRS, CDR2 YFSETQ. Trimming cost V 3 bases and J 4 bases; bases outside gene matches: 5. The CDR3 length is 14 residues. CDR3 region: CASSSSGSGETQYF. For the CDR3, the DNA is TGCGCCAGCAGCTCGAGCGGGAGCGGAGAGACCCAGTACTTC.

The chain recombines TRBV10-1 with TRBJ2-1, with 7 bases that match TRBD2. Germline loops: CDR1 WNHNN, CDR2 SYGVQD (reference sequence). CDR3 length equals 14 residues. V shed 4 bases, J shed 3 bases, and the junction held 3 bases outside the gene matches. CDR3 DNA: TGCGCCAGCAGTGGCCGGACTAGCTACAATGAGCAGTTCTTC. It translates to CASSGRTSYNEQFF.

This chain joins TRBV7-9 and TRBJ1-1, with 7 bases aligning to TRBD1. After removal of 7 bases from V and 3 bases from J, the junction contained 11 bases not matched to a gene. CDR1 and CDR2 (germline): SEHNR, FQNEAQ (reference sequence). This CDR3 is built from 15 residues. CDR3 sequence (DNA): TGTGCCAGCATCTCCTCAGGCAGGGGGTACACTGAAGCTTTCTTT. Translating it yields CASISSGRGYTEAFF. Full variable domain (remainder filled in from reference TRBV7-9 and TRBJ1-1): DTGVSQNPRHKITKRGQNVTFRCDPISEHNRLYWYRQTLGQGPEFLTYFQNEAQLEKSRLLSDRFSAERPKGSFSTLEIQRTEQGDSAMYLCASISSGRGYTEAFFGQGTRLTVV.

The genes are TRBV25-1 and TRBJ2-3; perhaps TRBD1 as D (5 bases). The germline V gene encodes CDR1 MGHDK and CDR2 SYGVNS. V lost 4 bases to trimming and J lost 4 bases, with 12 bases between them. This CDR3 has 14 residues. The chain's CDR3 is CASSAVWGPDTQYF. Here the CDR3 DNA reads TGTGCCAGCAGTGCGGTTTGGGGCCCAGATACGCAGTATTTT.

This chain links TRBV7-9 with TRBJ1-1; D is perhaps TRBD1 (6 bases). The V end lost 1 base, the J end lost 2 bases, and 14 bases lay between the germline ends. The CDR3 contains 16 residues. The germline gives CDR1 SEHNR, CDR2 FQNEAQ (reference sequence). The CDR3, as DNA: TGTGCCAGCAGCTTAGAGAGCGGACAGCTAAACACTGAAGCTTTCTTT. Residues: CASSLESGQLNTEAFF.

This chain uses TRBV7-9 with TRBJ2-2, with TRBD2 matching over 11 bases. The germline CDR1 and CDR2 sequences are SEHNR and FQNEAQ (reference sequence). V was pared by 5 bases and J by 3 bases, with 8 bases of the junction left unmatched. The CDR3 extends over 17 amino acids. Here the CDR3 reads CASSVGLAAIYTGELFF. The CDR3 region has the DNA TGTGCCAGCAGCGTGGGACTAGCGGCGATCTACACCGGGGAGCTGTTTTTT.

CDR3 amino acids: CASSPLGLEGYNEQFF. The CDR3 DNA reads as TGCGCCAGCAGCCCGCTCGGGCTAGAGGGCTACAATGAGCAGTTCTTC. The chain has TRBV5-1 and TRBJ2-1; possible D gene TRBD2, 5 bases. V dropped 4 bases and J dropped 3 bases, with 17 bases sitting between them. The CDR3 sequence is 16 residues long. Looked up from germline, CDR1 is SGHRS and CDR2 is YFSETQ.